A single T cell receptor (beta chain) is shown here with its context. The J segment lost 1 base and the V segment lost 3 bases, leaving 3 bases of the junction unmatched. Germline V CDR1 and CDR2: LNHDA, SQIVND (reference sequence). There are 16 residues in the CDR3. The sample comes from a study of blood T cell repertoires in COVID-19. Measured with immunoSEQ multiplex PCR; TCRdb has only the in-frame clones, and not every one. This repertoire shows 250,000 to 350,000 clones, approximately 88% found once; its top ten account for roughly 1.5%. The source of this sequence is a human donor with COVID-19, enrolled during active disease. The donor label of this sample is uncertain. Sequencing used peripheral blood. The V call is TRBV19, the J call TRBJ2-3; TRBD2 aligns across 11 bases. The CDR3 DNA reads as TGTGCCAGTAGTATGCCGGGACTAGCGGGCACAGATACGCAGTATTTT. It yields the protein CASSMPGLAGTDTQYF. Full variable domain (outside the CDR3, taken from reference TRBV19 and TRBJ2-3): DGGITQSPKYLFRKEGQNVTLSCEQNLNHDAMYWYRQDPGQGLRLIYYSQIVNDFQKGDIAEGYSVSREKKESFPLTVTSAQKNPTAFYLCASSMPGLAGTDTQYFGPGTRLTVL.